In this sample, the clone carrying this T cell receptor (beta chain) turned up a few times. The sample comes from a study of response to subunit inactivated influenza vaccine. MiXCR, applied by TCRdb to the RT-PCR reads, yields one record per CDR3 protein. The sample shows approximately 730,000 distinct CDR3 sequences, about 15% of them seen only once. This clonotype was sampled from a man aged 50-60 years who received an inactivated influenza vaccine. The material was PBMCs from blood, obtained 14 to 15 days before vaccination.

CDR3 nucleotides: TGCGCCAGCAGCTTGGTTTATCGGGGGGCAGGCTCTGGGGCCAACGTCCTGACTTTC. It yields the protein CASSLVYRGAGSGANVLTF. The V gene is TRBV5-1, the J gene TRBJ2-6, with a weak D call TRBD2 (7 bases). Germline V gives CDR1 SGHRS, CDR2 YFSETQ. This CDR3 has 19 amino acids. V lost 0 bases, J lost 0 bases, and 16 bases lay in between.